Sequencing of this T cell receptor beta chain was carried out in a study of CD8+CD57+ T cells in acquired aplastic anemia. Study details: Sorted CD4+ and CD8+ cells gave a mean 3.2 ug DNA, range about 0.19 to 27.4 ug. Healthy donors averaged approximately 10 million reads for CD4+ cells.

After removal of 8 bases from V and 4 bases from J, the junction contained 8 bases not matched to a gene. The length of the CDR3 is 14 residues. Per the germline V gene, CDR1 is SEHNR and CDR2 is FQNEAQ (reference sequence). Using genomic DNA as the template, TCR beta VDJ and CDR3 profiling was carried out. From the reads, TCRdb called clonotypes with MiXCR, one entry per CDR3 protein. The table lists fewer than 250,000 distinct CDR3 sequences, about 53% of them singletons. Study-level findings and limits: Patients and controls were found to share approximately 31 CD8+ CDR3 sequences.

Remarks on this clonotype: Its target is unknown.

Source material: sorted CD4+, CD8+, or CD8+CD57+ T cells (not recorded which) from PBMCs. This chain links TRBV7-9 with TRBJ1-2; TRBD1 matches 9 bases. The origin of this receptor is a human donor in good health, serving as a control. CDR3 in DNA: TGTGCCAGCCGTAACGAGGACAGGGGCTATGGCTACACCTTC. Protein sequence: CASRNEDRGYGYTF.